This section outlines one TCR beta chain sequence together with its context. This specimen comes from a study of OX40 agonist ivuxolimab in advanced cancers. V lost 10 bases, J lost 4 bases, and 13 bases lay in between. CDR1 is SNHLY, CDR2 FYNNEI, per germline. The CDR3 is made up of 12 amino acids. TCRdb's table, derived via immunoSEQ multiplex PCR, lists solely in-frame clones and lacks some. The sample yields about 77,000 clones, roughly 93% seen once. The sequenced sample was CD4+ or CD8+ T cells sorted from blood, obtained in a trial of the OX40 agonist ivuxolimab. This sequence joins TRBV2 and TRBJ1-1, with D possibly matching TRBD1 (6 bases). The receptor comes from an adult with an advanced solid tumor such as melanoma, head and neck, liver or kidney cancer. For the CDR3, the DNA is TGTGCCATCCGAGGGGGTCCCACTGAAGCTTTCTTT. Translation: CAIRGGPTEAFF. Using reference TRBV2 and TRBJ1-1 for the parts outside the CDR3, the full variable domain is EPEVTQTPSHQVTQMGQEVILRCVPISNHLYFYWYRQILGQKVEFLVSFYNNEISEKSEIFDDQFSVERPDGSNFTLKIRSTKLEDSAMYFCAIRGGPTEAFFGQGTRLTVV.